This TCR beta chain originates from a study of Graves' ophthalmopathy and Graves' hyperthyroidism. Many counts were recorded for this clonotype. Amplification from RNA transcripts yielded the TCR beta CDR3 regions. HTBI-primed first-round RT-PCR preceded second-round multiplex PCR. TCRdb reanalysed the multiplex PCR reads using MiXCR and keeps one entry per CDR3 protein. The table includes approximately 460,000 distinct CDR3 sequences, approximately 15% detected once. The sequence came from a woman aged 25-40 years with Graves' ophthalmopathy. Specimen: blood.

CDR3 protein: CATSDRGDSNTGELFF. CDR3 coding DNA: TGTGCCACCAGCGATAGGGGGGACAGTAACACCGGGGAGCTGTTTTTT. This rearrangement joins TRBV24-1 to TRBJ2-2; tentatively, D is TRBD1 (7 bases). The CDR3 is made up of 16 amino acids. Trimming stripped 7 bases from V and 2 bases from J, with 16 bases between. The germline CDR1 and CDR2 sequences are KGHDR and SFDVKD.